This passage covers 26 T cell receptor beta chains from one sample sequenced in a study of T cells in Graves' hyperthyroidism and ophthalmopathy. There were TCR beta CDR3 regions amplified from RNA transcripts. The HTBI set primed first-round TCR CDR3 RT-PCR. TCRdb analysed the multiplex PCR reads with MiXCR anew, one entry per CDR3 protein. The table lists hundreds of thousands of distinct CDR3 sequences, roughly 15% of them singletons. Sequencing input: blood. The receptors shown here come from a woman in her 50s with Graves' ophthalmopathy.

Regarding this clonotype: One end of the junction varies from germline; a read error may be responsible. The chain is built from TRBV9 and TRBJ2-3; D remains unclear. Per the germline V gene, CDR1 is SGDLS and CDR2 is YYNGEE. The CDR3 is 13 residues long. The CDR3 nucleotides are TGTGCCGGCAGCTTAAGGGCCACAGATACGCAGTATTTT. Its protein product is CAGSLRATDTQYF.

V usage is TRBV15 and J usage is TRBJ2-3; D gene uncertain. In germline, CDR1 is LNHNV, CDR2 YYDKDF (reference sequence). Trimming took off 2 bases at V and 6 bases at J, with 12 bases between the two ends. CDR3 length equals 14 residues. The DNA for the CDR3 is TGTGCCACCAGCAGAACCACTTTCTACGATACGCAGTATTTT. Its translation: CATSRTTFYDTQYF.

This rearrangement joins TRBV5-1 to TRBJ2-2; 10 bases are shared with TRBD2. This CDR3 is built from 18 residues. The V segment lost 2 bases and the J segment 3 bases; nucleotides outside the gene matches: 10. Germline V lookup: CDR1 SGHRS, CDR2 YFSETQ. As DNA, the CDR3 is TGCGCCAGCAGCTTCCTCCTAGCGGGAGCTCGGGACACCGGGGAGCTGTTTTTT. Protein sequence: CASSFLLAGARDTGELFF.

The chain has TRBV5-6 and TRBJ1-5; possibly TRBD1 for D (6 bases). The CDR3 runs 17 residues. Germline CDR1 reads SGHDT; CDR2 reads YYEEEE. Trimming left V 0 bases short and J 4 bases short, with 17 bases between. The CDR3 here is CASSLGNRVGGNQPQHF. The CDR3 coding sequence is TGTGCCAGCAGCTTGGGGAACAGGGTAGGGGGGAATCAGCCCCAGCATTTT.

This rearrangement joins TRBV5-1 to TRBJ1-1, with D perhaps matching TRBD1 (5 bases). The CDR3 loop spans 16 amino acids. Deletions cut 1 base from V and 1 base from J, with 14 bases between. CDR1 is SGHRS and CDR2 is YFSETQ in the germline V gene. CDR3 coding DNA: TGCGCCAGCAGCTTGCACGATACCACAGGGAACACTGAAGCTTTCTTT. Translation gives CASSLHDTTGNTEAFF. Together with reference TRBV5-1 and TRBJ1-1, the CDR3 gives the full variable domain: KAGVTQTPRYLIKTRGQQVTLSCSPISGHRSVSWYQQTPGQGLQFLFEYFSETQRNKGNFPGRFSGRQFSNSRSEMNVSTLELGDSALYLCASSLHDTTGNTEAFFGQGTRLTVV.

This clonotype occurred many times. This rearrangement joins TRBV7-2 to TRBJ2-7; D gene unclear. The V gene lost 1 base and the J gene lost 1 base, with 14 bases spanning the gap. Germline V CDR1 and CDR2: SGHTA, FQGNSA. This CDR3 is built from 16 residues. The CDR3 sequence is CASSLDSSPRSYEQYF. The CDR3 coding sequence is TGTGCCAGCAGCTTAGACTCCAGCCCGAGGTCCTACGAGCAGTACTTC.

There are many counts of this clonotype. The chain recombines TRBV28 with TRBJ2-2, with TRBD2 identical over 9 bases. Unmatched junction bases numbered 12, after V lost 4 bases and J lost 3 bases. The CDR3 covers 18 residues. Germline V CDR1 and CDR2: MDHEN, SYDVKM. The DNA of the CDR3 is TGTGCCAGCAGTTCCTGGAGCGGGAGGACCTCGCACACCGGGGAGCTGTTTTTT. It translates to CASSSWSGRTSHTGELFF.

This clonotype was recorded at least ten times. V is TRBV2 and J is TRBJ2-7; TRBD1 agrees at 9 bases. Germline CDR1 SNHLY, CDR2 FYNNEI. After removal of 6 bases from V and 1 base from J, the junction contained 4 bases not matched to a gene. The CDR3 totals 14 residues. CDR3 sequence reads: CASRSGQGSYEQYF. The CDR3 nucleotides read TGTGCCAGCAGGAGCGGACAGGGGTCCTACGAGCAGTACTTC.

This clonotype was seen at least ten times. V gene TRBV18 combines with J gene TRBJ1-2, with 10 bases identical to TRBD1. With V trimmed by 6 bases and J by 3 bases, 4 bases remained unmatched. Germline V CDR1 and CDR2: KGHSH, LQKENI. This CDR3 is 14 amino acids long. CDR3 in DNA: TGTGCCAGCTCCGAGACAGGGGGCGACTATGGCTACACCTTC. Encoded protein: CASSETGGDYGYTF. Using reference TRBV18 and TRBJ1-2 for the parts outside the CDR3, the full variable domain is NAGVMQNPRHLVRRRGQEARLRCSPMKGHSHVYWYRQLPEEGLKFMVYLQKENIIDESGMPKERFSAEFPKEGPSILRIQQVVRGDSAAYFCASSETGGDYGYTFGSGTRLTVV.

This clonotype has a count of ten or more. This CDR3 is CSARSDADAPSYEQYF. CDR3 coding DNA: TGCAGTGCTAGATCCGATGCGGATGCACCCTCCTACGAGCAGTACTTC. This rearrangement joins TRBV20-1 to TRBJ2-7, with D unclear. This CDR3 has 16 amino acids. Germline assignment: CDR1 DFQATT and CDR2 SNEGSKA (reference sequence). The ends were cut back, 2 bases at V and 0 bases at J, with 17 bases in the middle.

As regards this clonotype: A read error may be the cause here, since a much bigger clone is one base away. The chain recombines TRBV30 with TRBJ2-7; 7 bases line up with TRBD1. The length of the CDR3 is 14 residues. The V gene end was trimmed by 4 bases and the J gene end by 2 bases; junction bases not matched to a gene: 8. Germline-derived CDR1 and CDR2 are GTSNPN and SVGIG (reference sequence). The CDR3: CAWTTRDRPYEQYF. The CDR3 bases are TGTGCCTGGACCACAAGGGACAGACCCTACGAGCAGTACTTC.

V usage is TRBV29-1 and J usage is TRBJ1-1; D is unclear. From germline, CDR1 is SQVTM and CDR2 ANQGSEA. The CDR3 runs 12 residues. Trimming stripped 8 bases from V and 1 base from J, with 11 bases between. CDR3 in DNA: TGCAGCACCCGACGCCAGAACACTGAAGCTTTCTTT. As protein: CSTRRQNTEAFF.

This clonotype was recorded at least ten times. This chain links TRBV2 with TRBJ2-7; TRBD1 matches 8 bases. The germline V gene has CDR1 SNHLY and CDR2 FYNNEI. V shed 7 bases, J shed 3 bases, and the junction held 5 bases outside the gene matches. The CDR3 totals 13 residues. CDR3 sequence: CASNPTGVYEQYF. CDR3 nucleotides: TGTGCCAGCAACCCGACAGGGGTCTACGAGCAGTACTTC.

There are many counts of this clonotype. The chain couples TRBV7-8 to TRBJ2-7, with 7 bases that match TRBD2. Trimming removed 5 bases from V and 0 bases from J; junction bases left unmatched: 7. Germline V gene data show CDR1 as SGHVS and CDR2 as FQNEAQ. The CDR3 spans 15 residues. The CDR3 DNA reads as TGTGCCAGCAGCCCAGGGACTACGAGCTCCTACGAGCAGTACTTC. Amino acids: CASSPGTTSSYEQYF.

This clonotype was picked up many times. This CDR3 reads CAISAYTTVNTEAFF. The DNA of the CDR3 is TGTGCCATCAGTGCCTACACTACAGTGAACACTGAAGCTTTCTTT. The chain has TRBV10-3 and TRBJ1-1; no clear D. Trimming took off 4 bases at V and 0 bases at J, with 12 bases between the two ends. CDR3 size: 15 residues. Germline V lookup: CDR1 ENHRY, CDR2 SYGVKD.

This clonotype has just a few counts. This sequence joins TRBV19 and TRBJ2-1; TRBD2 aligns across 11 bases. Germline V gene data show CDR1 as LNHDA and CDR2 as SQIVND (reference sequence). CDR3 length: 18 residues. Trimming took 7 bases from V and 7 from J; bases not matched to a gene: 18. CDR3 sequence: CASTIAGGPLFAANEQFF. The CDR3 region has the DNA TGTGCCAGTACCATAGCGGGAGGGCCTTTATTTGCCGCGAATGAGCAGTTCTTC.

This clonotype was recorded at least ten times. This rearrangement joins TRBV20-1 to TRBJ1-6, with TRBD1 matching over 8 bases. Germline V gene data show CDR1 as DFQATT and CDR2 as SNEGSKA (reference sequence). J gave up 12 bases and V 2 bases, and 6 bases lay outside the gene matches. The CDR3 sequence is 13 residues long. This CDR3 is CSARSGGGRPLHF. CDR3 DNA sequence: TGCAGTGCTAGATCAGGGGGCGGACGACCCCTCCACTTT.

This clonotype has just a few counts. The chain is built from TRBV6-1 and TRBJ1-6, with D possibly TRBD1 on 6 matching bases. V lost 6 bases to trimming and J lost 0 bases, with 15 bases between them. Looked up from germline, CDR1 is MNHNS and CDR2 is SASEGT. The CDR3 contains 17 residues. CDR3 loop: CASSQGQTHSYNSPLHF. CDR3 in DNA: TGTGCCAGCAGCCAAGGACAGACTCACTCCTATAATTCACCCCTCCACTTT.

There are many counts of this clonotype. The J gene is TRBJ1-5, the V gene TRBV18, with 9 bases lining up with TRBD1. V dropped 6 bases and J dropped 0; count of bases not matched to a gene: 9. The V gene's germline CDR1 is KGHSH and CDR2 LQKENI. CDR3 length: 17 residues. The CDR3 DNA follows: TGTGCCAGCTCGTCCGGGACAGGGAGTCTTAGCAATCAGCCCCAGCATTTT. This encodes CASSSGTGSLSNQPQHF.

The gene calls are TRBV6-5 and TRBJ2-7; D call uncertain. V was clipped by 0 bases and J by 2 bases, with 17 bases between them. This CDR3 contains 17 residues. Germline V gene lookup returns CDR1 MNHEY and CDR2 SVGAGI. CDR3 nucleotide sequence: TGTGCCAGCAGTTACTCGAGATCTGCAAATAGACCCTACGAGCAGTACTTC. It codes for CASSYSRSANRPYEQYF.

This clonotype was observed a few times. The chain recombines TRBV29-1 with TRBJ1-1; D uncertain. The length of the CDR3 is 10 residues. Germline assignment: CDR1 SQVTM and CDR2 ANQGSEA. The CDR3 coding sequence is TGCAGTGCCAAGGGCAAGGAAGCTTTCTTT. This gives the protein CSAKGKEAFF.

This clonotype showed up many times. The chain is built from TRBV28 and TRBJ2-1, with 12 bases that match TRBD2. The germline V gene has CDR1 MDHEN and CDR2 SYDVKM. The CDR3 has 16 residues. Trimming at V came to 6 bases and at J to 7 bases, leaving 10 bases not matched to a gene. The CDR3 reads CASRVLAGGPRNEQFF. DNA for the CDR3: TGTGCCAGCAGGGTCCTAGCGGGAGGGCCTAGGAATGAGCAGTTCTTC. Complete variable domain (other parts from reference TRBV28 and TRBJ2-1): DVKVTQSSRYLVKRTGEKVFLECVQDMDHENMFWYRQDPGLGLRLIYFSYDVKMKEKGDIPEGYSVSREKKERFSLILESASTNQTSMYLCASRVLAGGPRNEQFFGPGTRLTVL.

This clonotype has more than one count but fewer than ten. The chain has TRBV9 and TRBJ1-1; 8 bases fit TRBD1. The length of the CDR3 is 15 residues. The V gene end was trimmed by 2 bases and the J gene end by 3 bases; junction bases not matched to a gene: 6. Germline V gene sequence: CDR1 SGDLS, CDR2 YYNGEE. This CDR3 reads CASSVTGVGYTEAFF. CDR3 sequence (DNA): TGTGCCAGCAGCGTGACAGGGGTTGGGTACACTGAAGCTTTCTTT.

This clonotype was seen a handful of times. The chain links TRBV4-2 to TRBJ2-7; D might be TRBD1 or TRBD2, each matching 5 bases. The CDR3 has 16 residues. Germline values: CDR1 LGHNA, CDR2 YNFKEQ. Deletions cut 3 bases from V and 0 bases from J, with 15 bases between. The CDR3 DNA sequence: TGTGCCAGCAGCCAGGGGGACGCTGCCACCTCCTACGAGCAGTACTTC. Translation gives CASSQGDAATSYEQYF.

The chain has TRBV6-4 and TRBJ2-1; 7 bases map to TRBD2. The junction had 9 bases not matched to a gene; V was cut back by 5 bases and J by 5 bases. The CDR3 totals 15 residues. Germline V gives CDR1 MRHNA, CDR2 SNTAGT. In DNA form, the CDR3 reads TGTGCCAGCAGTATGACTAGCTGGGGAAACAATGAGCAGTTCTTC. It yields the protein CASSMTSWGNNEQFF.

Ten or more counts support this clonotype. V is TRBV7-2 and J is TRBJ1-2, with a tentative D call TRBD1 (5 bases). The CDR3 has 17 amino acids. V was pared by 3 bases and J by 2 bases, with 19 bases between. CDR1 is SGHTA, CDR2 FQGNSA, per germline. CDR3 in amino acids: CASSLSGILNVNYGYTF. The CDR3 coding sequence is TGTGCCAGCAGCTTGTCAGGGATACTGAACGTGAACTATGGCTACACCTTC.